This T cell receptor (beta chain) was obtained from a study of vaccination effects on CD4 cells after COVID-19. Measured with immunoSEQ multiplex PCR; TCRdb has only the in-frame clones, and not every one. The sample lists 55,000 to 75,000 clones, roughly 78% occurring once. Deletions cut 5 bases from V and 5 bases from J, with 15 bases between. Germline CDR1 and CDR2: MNHNS and SASEGT. The CDR3 is made up of 14 amino acids. On this clone itself: Its antigen remains unidentified.

Study conclusions and caveats: The study dataset contains few convalescent patients and includes no early post-infection timepoints. Marked clonal contraction was seen in infection- and vaccine-induced clones late after vaccination.

ViraFEST expansion of antigen-specific CD4+ T cells with viral peptide pools preceded sequencing. Researchers isolated CD4+ T cells once approximately 10 days of culture had elapsed. In the vaccine recipients, nucleocapsid antibodies were negative and there was no prior SARS-CoV-2 infection. A density of approximately 2.2 million PBMC per well was used; these cells were cultured with roughly 10 IU/ml IL-2 and 10 ug/ml peptides. Days 3 and 7 were when half the medium was replaced with IL-2 medium. This sequence originates from a human donor who received a COVID-19 vaccine. Here the sequenced sample was CD4+ T cells from PBMCs cultured with HCoV-OC43 spike peptides, taken before COVID-19 vaccination. As for subset: HCoV-OC43 spike overlapping peptide pool stimulation. This rearrangement joins TRBV6-1 to TRBJ1-2; a weak D match, TRBD1 (5 bases). CDR3 bases: TGTGCCAGCAGTCAGGCGGGACTTCGTTATGGCTACACCTTC. The encoded protein is CASSQAGLRYGYTF.